This T cell receptor (beta chain) was recovered during a study of CD8+ T cells in alopecia areata. Overall study: By percentage of affected scalp area, the severity of treated patients was scored.

Per the germline V gene, CDR1 is MNHEY and CDR2 is SMNVEV (reference sequence). The CDR3 contains 13 residues. Trimming took off 5 bases at V and 5 bases at J, with 13 bases between the two ends. In this sample, this clone turned up a few times. The antigen remains unidentified. Study outcomes and limitations: Treatment with tofacitinib significantly lowered scalp clonality and reduced expanded CD8+ clones among the top 100. Clonality was higher in lesional than normal scalp, especially in alopecia totalis/universalis. A large proportion of expanded lesional clones were detected persisting in scalp and blood during tofacitinib.

RNA was extracted and reverse transcribed into cDNA as the sequencing template. Repertoires were generated with immunoSEQ multiplex PCR, while TCRdb's copy carries only in-frame clones and drops some. The data contain around 200,000 clones, under 60% of them seen just once; the ten biggest clones take up 10% to 15%. This sample's treatment: oral pan-JAK inhibitor, 5-10 mg twice daily. This receptor was taken from a human donor with alopecia areata. V and J are TRBV27 and TRBJ2-7, with D perhaps given as TRBD1 or TRBD2 (5 bases each). The starting material was CD8+ T cells sorted from blood, obtained at week 24, from a patient treated with tofacitinib. The CDR3 DNA reads as TGTGCCAGCAGTCAGGCGTGGGGGAACGAGCAGTACTTC. Encoded protein: CASSQAWGNEQYF.